One and the same sample provided the 17 T cell receptor beta chains below, sequenced in a study of type 1 and type 2 diabetes patients. The PCR template was genomic DNA. The TCR beta CDR3 region was amplified using 30 forward and 13 reverse primers. MiXCR, applied by TCRdb to the multiplex PCR reads, yields one record per CDR3 protein. The sample consists of 270,000 or so distinct CDR3 sequences, approximately 50% of them appearing once. Sequencing input: peripheral blood mononuclear cells (PBMCs). The receptors were sampled from a man aged 18 to 29 with type 2 diabetes.

This clonotype was counted a single time. This may arise from a read error, as a much more abundant clone is one base away. V is TRBV29-1 and J is TRBJ1-1; D might be TRBD1 (5 bases). From germline, CDR1 is SQVTM and CDR2 ANQGSEA. The CDR3 extends over 10 amino acids. CDR3 residues: CSGRVTKAFF. The CDR3 DNA reads as TGCAGCGGCAGGGTCACTAAAGCTTTCTTT.

This clonotype has a handful of counts. The chain couples TRBV7-9 to TRBJ2-7; D is unresolved. The CDR3 contains 16 residues. Germline CDR1 and CDR2: SEHNR and FQNEAQ (reference sequence). The ends were cut back, 1 base at V and 6 bases at J, with 19 bases in the middle. CDR3 amino acids: CASSLDPGFTSVEQYF. In DNA, the CDR3 is TGTGCCAGCAGCTTAGATCCGGGCTTCACCTCGGTCGAGCAGTACTTC. The variable domain in full, completed from reference TRBV7-9 and TRBJ2-7, reads DTGVSQNPRHKITKRGQNVTFRCDPISEHNRLYWYRQTLGQGPEFLTYFQNEAQLEKSRLLSDRFSAERPKGSFSTLEIQRTEQGDSAMYLCASSLDPGFTSVEQYFGPGTRLTVT.

The chain employs TRBV25-1 and TRBJ2-3, with unresolved D. This CDR3 spans 12 amino acids. Germline-derived CDR1 and CDR2 are MGHDK and SYGVNS. V lost 5 bases to trimming and J lost 6 bases, with 9 bases between them. CDR3 sequence reads: CASSPLLDTQYF. The CDR3 region has the DNA TGTGCCAGCAGTCCCCTTCTGGATACGCAGTATTTT.

This chain connects TRBV28 to TRBJ2-5, with D perhaps TRBD2 (6 bases). V gave up 6 bases and J gave up 9 bases, with 14 bases separating them. Per germline, CDR1 MDHEN and CDR2 SYDVKM. The CDR3 length is 12 residues. This chain's CDR3 is CASSLAPRSQYF. The CDR3 bases are TGTGCCAGCAGCCTAGCGCCGAGGTCCCAGTACTTC.

This clonotype was seen repeatedly, ten times or more. The chain recombines TRBV19 with TRBJ2-7; D might be TRBD1 or TRBD2, each matching 6 bases. Germline lookup yields CDR1 LNHDA and CDR2 SQIVND (reference sequence). Trimming pared 4 bases from V and 3 bases from J, leaving 13 bases between. The CDR3 runs 14 residues. The CDR3: CASSKGGAIYEQYF. The CDR3 DNA is TGTGCCAGTAGTAAGGGGGGCGCGATCTACGAGCAGTACTTC. Full variable domain (remainder filled in from reference TRBV19 and TRBJ2-7): DGGITQSPKYLFRKEGQNVTLSCEQNLNHDAMYWYRQDPGQGLRLIYYSQIVNDFQKGDIAEGYSVSREKKESFPLTVTSAQKNPTAFYLCASSKGGAIYEQYFGPGTRLTVT.

The chain recombines TRBV15 with TRBJ1-1; no definite D call. Germline V gene lookup returns CDR1 LNHNV and CDR2 YYDKDF (reference sequence). CDR3 length equals 16 residues. V was trimmed by 5 bases and J by 4 bases, leaving 20 bases between them. Here the CDR3 reads CATSPPLIWSGTEAFF. As DNA, the CDR3 is TGTGCCACCAGCCCCCCGCTTATATGGTCGGGCACTGAAGCTTTCTTT.

With respect to this clonotype: At one end, the junction sequence differs from germline, possibly due to a read error. The V call is TRBV7-2, the J call TRBJ2-3, with a tentative D call TRBD2 (6 bases). Germline values: CDR1 SGHTA, CDR2 FQGNSA. The CDR3 sequence is 14 residues long. In DNA form, the CDR3 reads TGTGCCAGCAGCGGAGGTAGCGGCACAGATACGCGGTATTTT. Protein sequence: CASSGGSGTDTRYF. Complete variable domain (other parts from reference TRBV7-2 and TRBJ2-3): GAGVSQSPSNKVTEKGKDVELRCDPISGHTALYWYRQSLGQGLEFLIYFQGNSAPDKSGLPSDRFSAERTGGSVSTLTIQRTQQEDSAVYLCASSGGSGTDTRYFGPGTRLTVL.

V gene TRBV5-6 combines with J gene TRBJ2-5; 10 bases align to TRBD1. Germline CDR1 is SGHDT and CDR2 is YYEEEE. The CDR3 extends over 15 amino acids. The J segment lost 3 bases and the V segment lost 1 base, leaving 3 bases of the junction unmatched. The chain's CDR3 is CASSLSGTGEETQYF. CDR3 coding DNA: TGTGCCAGCAGCTTGTCCGGGACAGGGGAAGAGACCCAGTACTTC.

The rearrangement links TRBV19 to TRBJ1-1; D not certain. The CDR3 sequence is 14 residues long. The germline V gene has CDR1 LNHDA and CDR2 SQIVND (reference sequence). V lost 10 bases and J 6 bases, leaving 21 bases between the germline ends. The CDR3: CATASYRAVSEAFF. As DNA, the CDR3 is TGTGCCACCGCGTCGTACCGGGCGGTTTCTGAAGCTTTCTTT.

V gene TRBV5-1 combines with J gene TRBJ1-4, with D unresolved. Trimming stripped 5 bases from V and 7 bases from J, with 9 bases between. CDR3 length: 12 residues. Per germline, CDR1 SGHRS and CDR2 YFSETQ. CDR3 loop: CASRGFGEKLFF. The CDR3 coding sequence is TGCGCCAGCAGGGGGTTTGGTGAAAAACTGTTTTTT. Looking up the rest from reference TRBV5-1 and TRBJ1-4 gives the full variable domain: KAGVTQTPRYLIKTRGQQVTLSCSPISGHRSVSWYQQTPGQGLQFLFEYFSETQRNKGNFPGRFSGRQFSNSRSEMNVSTLELGDSALYLCASRGFGEKLFFGSGTQLSVL.

V usage is TRBV7-8 and J usage is TRBJ1-4, with D unclear. Germline lookup yields CDR1 SGHVS and CDR2 FQNEAQ. CDR3 length equals 12 residues. Trimming stripped 3 bases from V and 7 bases from J, with 6 bases between. This CDR3 reads CASSFDLEKLFF. CDR3 DNA: TGTGCCAGCAGCTTCGACCTTGAAAAACTGTTTTTT.

The CDR3 coding sequence is TGTGCCAGTAACCCAGCGGTTAACAATGAGCAGTTCTTC. Amino acid sequence: CASNPAVNNEQFF. The rearrangement uses TRBV19 and TRBJ2-1, with a tentative D call TRBD2 (5 bases). CDR1 LNHDA and CDR2 SQIVND come from the germline V gene (reference sequence). V was pared by 7 bases and J by 5 bases, with 12 bases between. The CDR3 has 13 residues.

In its sample, this clonotype was seen once. The rearrangement uses TRBV20-1 and TRBJ1-1; possible D gene TRBD1, 6 bases. Germline-derived CDR1 and CDR2 are DFQATT and SNEGSKA (reference sequence). V was trimmed by 1 base and J by 3 bases, leaving 18 bases between them. The length of the CDR3 is 16 residues. This CDR3 reads CSARVLWGGADTEAFF. DNA of the CDR3: TGCAGTGCTAGAGTTCTATGGGGGGGCGCGGACACTGAAGCTTTCTTT.

This clonotype has more than one count but fewer than ten. The rearrangement uses TRBV19 and TRBJ2-6; D is uncertain. Per germline, CDR1 LNHDA and CDR2 SQIVND (reference sequence). The CDR3 runs 13 residues. The V gene lost 8 bases and the J gene lost 3 bases, with 8 bases spanning the gap. The CDR3 DNA sequence: TGTGCCAGTCGTTTAAGTGGGGCCAACGTCCTGACTTTC. Translation: CASRLSGANVLTF.

The chain joins TRBV10-3 to TRBJ2-6; the D is unclear. This CDR3 contains 16 residues. Germline CDR1 and CDR2: ENHRY and SYGVKD. With 3 bases removed from V and 0 bases from J, the gap between germline ends came to 9 bases. The CDR3 DNA sequence: TGTGCCATCAGTGATCTAGGGTCCTCTGGGGCCAACGTCCTGACTTTC. This codes for CAISDLGSSGANVLTF.

Turning to this clonotype: The junction departs from the called germline gene at one end, perhaps through a read error. The chain's CDR3 is CASGGLTSHEQYF. CDR3 bases: TGTGCCAGCGGGGGACTTACCTCCCACGAGCAGTACTTC. The chain uses TRBV27 and TRBJ2-7; TRBD2 is a possible D gene (6 bases). Germline CDR1 MNHEY, CDR2 SMNVEV (reference sequence). The CDR3 is made up of 13 amino acids.

The V and J genes are TRBV27 and TRBJ2-7; D is possibly TRBD2 (6 bases). The ends were cut back, 5 bases at V and 0 bases at J, with 8 bases in the middle. Germline CDR1 is MNHEY and CDR2 is SMNVEV (reference sequence). CDR3 length equals 13 residues. The DNA for the CDR3 is TGTGCCAGCAGTACGGGGGTCTCCTACGAGCAGTACTTC. Translated: CASSTGVSYEQYF.